These T cell receptor beta chains were read from a single sample in a study of STAT5B mutations in CD4+ large granular lymphocyte leukemia. This table comes from immunoSEQ multiplex PCR, and its TCRdb copy is limited to in-frame clones, with some not included. The profile covers tens of thousands of clones, with approximately 82% appearing a single time and more than 6% taken by the ten largest. The specimen was CD4+ T cells from blood buffy coats. Receptors were obtained from a human donor in good health. Both conserved end residues are part of each CDR3. D genes are given only for firm matches. Where a row states a size, it is once, few, many or the class of an expanded clone; other rows omit it.

v_call: TRBV7-3
j_call: TRBJ1-6
clone_size: once
d_call: .
cdr3_aa: CASSSQGSSPLHF
cdr3_nt: TGTGCCAGCAGTTCACAGGGAAGTTCACCCCTCCACTTT

v_call: TRBV14
j_call: TRBJ2-2
clone_size: once
d_call: TRBD2
cdr3_aa: CASSHYGRANTGELFF
cdr3_nt: TGTGCCAGCAGCCACTACGGGAGGGCCAACACCGGGGAGCTGTTTTTT

v_call: TRBV15
j_call: TRBJ2-3
clone_size: .
d_call: TRBD1
cdr3_aa: CATSRRQGATDTQYF
cdr3_nt: TGTGCCACCAGCAGAAGACAGGGGGCTACAGATACGCAGTATTTT

v_call: TRBV2
j_call: TRBJ2-7
clone_size: few
d_call: .
cdr3_aa: CASSDVFHYEQYF
cdr3_nt: TGTGCCAGCAGTGATGTGTTCCACTACGAGCAGTACTTC

v_call: TRBV21-1
j_call: TRBJ2-5
clone_size: .
d_call: .
cdr3_aa: CASIGGQGVGETQYF
cdr3_nt: TGTGCCAGCATAGGGGGACAGGGGGTTGGAGAGACCCAGTACTTC

v_call: TRBV19
j_call: TRBJ2-7
clone_size: .
d_call: TRBD1
cdr3_aa: CASSSDRGAYEQYF
cdr3_nt: TGTGCCAGTAGTAGCGACAGGGGGGCTTACGAGCAGTACTTC

v_call: TRBV10-3
j_call: TRBJ2-3
clone_size: .
d_call: TRBD2
cdr3_aa: CAISEPKGTGSGGTDTQYF
cdr3_nt: TGTGCCATCAGTGAGCCGAAGGGCACTGGGAGCGGGGGGACAGATACGCAGTATTTT

v_call: TRBV9
j_call: TRBJ2-3
clone_size: .
d_call: TRBD2
cdr3_aa: CASSVGGVAGGFRATDTQYF
cdr3_nt: TGTGCCAGCAGCGTAGGCGGGGTAGCGGGGGGATTTAGGGCCACAGATACGCAGTATTTT

v_call: TRBV7-9
j_call: TRBJ2-5
clone_size: few
d_call: TRBD2
cdr3_aa: CASSLASGQETQYF
cdr3_nt: TGTGCCAGCAGCTTGGCTAGCGGGCAAGAGACCCAGTACTTC

v_call: TRBV5-1
j_call: TRBJ2-5
clone_size: .
d_call: .
cdr3_aa: CASSQGSTGETQYF
cdr3_nt: TGCGCCAGCAGCCAAGGCAGCACGGGAGAGACCCAGTACTTC

v_call: TRBV5-1
j_call: TRBJ2-1
clone_size: .
d_call: TRBD2
cdr3_aa: CASSPRRLAGGEQFF
cdr3_nt: TGCGCCAGCAGCCCCAGGCGACTAGCGGGAGGTGAGCAGTTCTTC

v_call: TRBV29-1
j_call: TRBJ2-5
clone_size: .
d_call: TRBD2
cdr3_aa: CSAGLLQETQYF
cdr3_nt: TGCAGCGCGGGACTACTTCAAGAGACCCAGTACTTC

v_call: TRBV10-3
j_call: TRBJ2-7
clone_size: .
d_call: TRBD1
cdr3_aa: CAIKDRGQPHEQYF
cdr3_nt: TGTGCCATCAAAGACAGGGGTCAACCCCACGAGCAGTACTTC

v_call: TRBV7-2
j_call: TRBJ2-3
clone_size: .
d_call: .
cdr3_aa: CASSFRGGDLTDTQYF
cdr3_nt: TGTGCCAGCAGCTTTCGGGGCGGGGACCTCACAGATACGCAGTATTTT

v_call: TRBV18
j_call: TRBJ1-4
clone_size: .
d_call: TRBD1
cdr3_aa: CASSGQGARNEKLFF
cdr3_nt: TGTGCCAGCTCAGGACAGGGGGCTCGGAATGAAAAACTGTTTTTT

v_call: TRBV10-3
j_call: TRBJ1-2
clone_size: .
d_call: .
cdr3_aa: CAISEQSLANYGYTF
cdr3_nt: TGTGCCATCAGTGAGCAGAGCCTAGCAAACTATGGCTACACCTTC

v_call: TRBV4-3
j_call: TRBJ2-4
clone_size: .
d_call: TRBD1
cdr3_aa: CASSQVYGTENIQYF
cdr3_nt: TGCGCCAGCAGCCAAGTGTATGGGACAGAAAATATTCAGTACTTC

v_call: TRBV25-1
j_call: TRBJ2-7
clone_size: .
d_call: .
cdr3_aa: CASSEFRSSYEQYF
cdr3_nt: TGTGCCAGCAGTGAATTCCGGAGCTCCTACGAGCAGTACTTC

v_call: TRBV27
j_call: TRBJ2-7
clone_size: .
d_call: TRBD2
cdr3_aa: CASSSFGTTYEQYF
cdr3_nt: TGTGCCAGCAGCTCCTTCGGGACTACCTACGAGCAGTACTTC

v_call: TRBV4-3
j_call: TRBJ2-1
clone_size: .
d_call: .
cdr3_aa: CASSREGLNEQFF
cdr3_nt: TGCGCCAGCAGCCGAGAAGGGTTGAATGAGCAGTTCTTC

v_call: TRBV12-2
j_call: TRBJ1-4
clone_size: once
d_call: .
cdr3_aa: CASRGGGKPPSSGRSNEKLFF
cdr3_nt: TGTGCAAGTCGCGGGGGGGGAAAGCCCCCCAGCTCTGGGCGGTCTAATGAAAAACTGTTTTTT

v_call: TRBV11-2
j_call: TRBJ2-3
clone_size: .
d_call: .
cdr3_aa: CASSLRLGRTDTQYF
cdr3_nt: TGTGCCAGCAGCTTAAGGTTGGGACGCACAGATACGCAGTATTTT

v_call: TRBV11-2
j_call: TRBJ2-7
clone_size: .
d_call: TRBD2
cdr3_aa: CASSLFRGGIYEQYF
cdr3_nt: TGTGCCAGCAGCTTATTTCGCGGGGGAATCTACGAGCAGTACTTC

v_call: TRBV5-1
j_call: TRBJ2-2
clone_size: .
d_call: .
cdr3_aa: CASSRLAASNTGELFF
cdr3_nt: TGCGCCAGCAGTCGGTTAGCGGCTTCAAACACCGGGGAGCTGTTTTTT

v_call: TRBV6-6
j_call: TRBJ1-2
clone_size: .
d_call: .
cdr3_aa: CASGFLYGYTF
cdr3_nt: TGTGCCAGCGGATTCCTCTATGGCTACACCTTC

v_call: TRBV7-2
j_call: TRBJ2-2
clone_size: few
d_call: .
cdr3_aa: CAIRGAAGELFF
cdr3_nt: TGTGCCATTAGGGGGGCAGCCGGGGAGCTGTTTTTT

v_call: TRBV19
j_call: TRBJ2-5
clone_size: .
d_call: .
cdr3_aa: CASSGGPETQYF
cdr3_nt: TGTGCCAGTAGTGGGGGCCCAGAGACCCAGTACTTC

v_call: TRBV7-3
j_call: TRBJ1-2
clone_size: .
d_call: TRBD1
cdr3_aa: CASSSGQGVAF
cdr3_nt: TGTGCCAGCAGCTCCGGACAGGGGGTAGCCTTC

v_call: TRBV18
j_call: TRBJ2-5
clone_size: .
d_call: .
cdr3_aa: CASSPRTVPTSQETQYF
cdr3_nt: TGTGCCAGCTCACCACGAACGGTTCCCACCTCTCAAGAGACCCAGTACTTC

v_call: TRBV19
j_call: TRBJ2-5
clone_size: .
d_call: .
cdr3_aa: CASSTGLAADQETQYF
cdr3_nt: TGTGCCAGTAGTACCGGACTGGCCGCGGACCAAGAGACCCAGTACTTC

v_call: TRBV5-4
j_call: TRBJ2-3
clone_size: .
d_call: .
cdr3_aa: CASSLSLDTQYF
cdr3_nt: TGTGCCAGCAGCTTGAGTCTCGATACGCAGTATTTT

v_call: TRBV6-1
j_call: TRBJ1-4
clone_size: .
d_call: .
cdr3_aa: CASSPRGTVNEKLFF
cdr3_nt: TGTGCCAGCAGTCCTCGTGGGACGGTTAATGAAAAACTGTTTTTT

v_call: TRBV7-9
j_call: TRBJ1-4
clone_size: .
d_call: TRBD1
cdr3_aa: CASSRGDRVTNEKLFF
cdr3_nt: TGTGCCAGCAGCAGGGGCGACAGGGTTACTAATGAAAAACTGTTTTTT

v_call: TRBV7-2
j_call: TRBJ2-7
clone_size: .
d_call: TRBD2
cdr3_aa: CASSLEGTTFYEQYF
cdr3_nt: TGTGCCAGCAGCTTAGAAGGGACTACCTTCTACGAGCAGTACTTC

v_call: TRBV19
j_call: TRBJ2-5
clone_size: .
d_call: TRBD2
cdr3_aa: CASSMPTSGQETQYF
cdr3_nt: TGTGCCAGTAGTATGCCGACTAGCGGGCAAGAGACCCAGTACTTC

v_call: TRBV18
j_call: TRBJ2-2
clone_size: .
d_call: .
cdr3_aa: CASSPREKGTGELFF
cdr3_nt: TGTGCCAGCTCACCACGGGAGAAGGGAACCGGGGAGCTGTTTTTT

v_call: TRBV5-6
j_call: TRBJ2-5
clone_size: .
d_call: .
cdr3_aa: CASRVSQGNRDFVGETQYF
cdr3_nt: TGTGCCAGCAGAGTGTCCCAGGGGAACAGGGATTTTGTGGGGGAGACCCAGTACTTC

v_call: TRBV20-1
j_call: TRBJ1-1
clone_size: once
d_call: .
cdr3_aa: CSARDNRQAFF
cdr3_nt: TGCAGTGCTAGAGATAACAGACAAGCTTTCTTT

v_call: TRBV5-6
j_call: TRBJ2-3
clone_size: .
d_call: TRBD2
cdr3_aa: CASSFRVAGGPLGTDTQYF
cdr3_nt: TGTGCCAGCAGCTTTAGGGTAGCGGGAGGGCCTTTGGGCACAGATACGCAGTATTTT

v_call: TRBV5-4
j_call: TRBJ2-1
clone_size: .
d_call: TRBD2
cdr3_aa: CASSIRTSGQYNEQFF
cdr3_nt: TGTGCCAGCAGCATTCGGACTAGCGGACAATACAATGAGCAGTTCTTC

v_call: TRBV11-1
j_call: TRBJ2-7
clone_size: .
d_call: .
cdr3_aa: CASSLVSAISYEQYF
cdr3_nt: TGTGCCAGCAGCTTAGTGTCAGCGATCTCCTACGAGCAGTACTTC

v_call: TRBV11-2
j_call: TRBJ2-2
clone_size: .
d_call: .
cdr3_aa: CASSNRRGTGELFF
cdr3_nt: TGTGCCAGCAGCAACAGGAGGGGAACCGGGGAGCTGTTTTTT

v_call: TRBV2
j_call: TRBJ2-7
clone_size: few
d_call: TRBD1
cdr3_aa: CASRTDRVEQYF
cdr3_nt: TGTGCCAGCAGGACCGACAGGGTCGAGCAGTACTTC

v_call: TRBV7-9
j_call: TRBJ1-4
clone_size: .
d_call: .
cdr3_aa: CASSYREPGVANEKLFF
cdr3_nt: TGTGCCAGCAGCTACCGGGAGCCGGGGGTTGCTAATGAAAAACTGTTTTTT

v_call: TRBV19
j_call: TRBJ2-3
clone_size: few
d_call: .
cdr3_aa: CASSFRASSSTDTQYF
cdr3_nt: TGTGCCAGTAGTTTTAGGGCTTCGTCTAGCACAGATACGCAGTATTTT

v_call: TRBV5-1
j_call: TRBJ2-3
clone_size: .
d_call: TRBD2
cdr3_aa: CASSPNAYSGSTDTQYF
cdr3_nt: TGCGCCAGCAGCCCAAATGCCTATAGCGGGAGCACAGATACGCAGTATTTT

v_call: TRBV21-1
j_call: TRBJ1-1
clone_size: .
d_call: .
cdr3_aa: CASSSPLATEAFF
cdr3_nt: TGTGCCAGCAGCTCACCTTTGGCCACTGAAGCTTTCTTT

v_call: TRBV7-2
j_call: TRBJ2-3
clone_size: .
d_call: .
cdr3_aa: CASTVGTDTQYF
cdr3_nt: TGTGCCAGCACCGTGGGGACAGATACGCAGTATTTT

v_call: TRBV11-3
j_call: TRBJ1-1
clone_size: .
d_call: .
cdr3_aa: CASSLGRVRLEAFF
cdr3_nt: TGTGCCAGCAGCTTAGGCCGAGTTCGTCTGGAGGCTTTCTTT

v_call: TRBV2
j_call: TRBJ1-1
clone_size: .
d_call: TRBD1
cdr3_aa: CASSDLWTGANTEAFF
cdr3_nt: TGTGCCAGCAGTGACCTCTGGACAGGGGCAAACACTGAAGCTTTCTTT

v_call: TRBV7-2
j_call: TRBJ2-5
clone_size: .
d_call: TRBD1
cdr3_aa: CASSYGQGALETQYF
cdr3_nt: TGTGCCAGCAGCTACGGACAGGGGGCGTTGGAGACCCAGTACTTC

v_call: TRBV5-5
j_call: TRBJ2-7
clone_size: .
d_call: TRBD1
cdr3_aa: CASSPDRGYEQYF
cdr3_nt: TGTGCCAGCAGCCCGGACAGGGGTTACGAGCAGTACTTC

v_call: TRBV2
j_call: TRBJ2-5
clone_size: .
d_call: TRBD2
cdr3_aa: CASRAGTSTETQYF
cdr3_nt: TGTGCCAGCCGGGCCGGGACTAGCACGGAGACCCAGTACTTC